This T cell receptor beta chain is from a study of T cell clonality in common variable immunodeficiency. Germline CDR1 LNHDA, CDR2 SQIVND (reference sequence). This CDR3 region has 16 residues. Patients and controls were mostly of Caucasian heritage. Only in-frame clones appear in the TCRdb table, and some are missing; sequencing was by immunoSEQ multiplex PCR. Observed in the sample are about 31,000 clones, none of them singletons. The table lists this clone with a few counts. No antigen is known for it. This likely reflects a read error, since a far larger clone is one base away. The observed sequence ends 3 residues before the CDR3 terminus, with the missing tail filled in from the germline J gene. Whole-study findings and limits: What drives increased CVID clonality needs T cell subpopulation sequencing. CVID patient heterogeneity limited repertoire-clinical complication correlations.

The sequence came from a person aged 18 to 70 in good health. The chain links TRBV19 to TRBJ2-5, with 12 bases identical to TRBD2. Sequenced material: peripheral blood mononuclear cells. CDR3 amino acids: CAISPLGLAGRETQYF. The sequenced CDR3 bases are TGTGCCATTAGTCCGCTAGGACTAGCGGGGCGCGAGACC. The whole variable domain, remainder taken from reference TRBV19 and TRBJ2-5, is DGGITQSPKYLFRKEGQNVTLSCEQNLNHDAMYWYRQDPGQGLRLIYYSQIVNDFQKGDIAEGYSVSREKKESFPLTVTSAQKNPTAFYLCAISPLGLAGRETQYFGPGTRLLVL.